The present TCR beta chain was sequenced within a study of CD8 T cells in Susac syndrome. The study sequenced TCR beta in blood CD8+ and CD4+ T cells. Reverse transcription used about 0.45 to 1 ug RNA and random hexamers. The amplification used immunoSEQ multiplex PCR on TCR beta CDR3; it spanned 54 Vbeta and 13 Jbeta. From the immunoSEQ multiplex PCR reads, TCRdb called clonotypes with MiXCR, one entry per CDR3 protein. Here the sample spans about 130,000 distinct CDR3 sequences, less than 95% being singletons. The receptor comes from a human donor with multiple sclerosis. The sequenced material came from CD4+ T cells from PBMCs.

The CDR3 DNA sequence: TGCGCCAGCAGCCAAGGACAGCAGAGAGGCTACACCTTC. The encoded protein is CASSQGQQRGYTF. This chain joins TRBV4-3 and TRBJ1-2; D might be TRBD1 (5 bases). V was clipped by 1 base and J by 8 bases, with 11 bases between them. The CDR3 length is 13 residues. Germline CDR1 LGHNA, CDR2 YSLEER.